This passage covers 20 T cell receptor beta chains from one sample sequenced in a study of CD8 T cells in ankylosing spondylitis. Notes on the study in general: Within ankylosing spondylitis blood, a TCR beta motif made up of under 10 highly homologous variants appeared to be characteristic.

Antigens for these TCRs are unknown. In TCRdb, the 5' RACE reads were re-called with MiXCR into one record per CDR3 protein. The profile shows about 540,000 distinct CDR3 sequences, roughly 13% of them singletons. Sample: blood, either unsorted or a sorted T cell fraction (not recorded which). The receptors come from a male donor with ankylosing spondylitis.

This clonotype was observed a few times. The chain employs TRBV28 and TRBJ2-1; tentatively, D is TRBD1 or TRBD2 (6 bases each). V was trimmed by 3 bases and J by 8 bases, leaving 20 bases between them. The V gene's germline CDR1 is MDHEN and CDR2 SYDVKM. The CDR3 has 16 amino acids. This CDR3 reads CASSLGGGPTSHEQFF. The CDR3 DNA reads as TGTGCCAGCAGTTTGGGGGGCGGGCCAACAAGCCATGAGCAGTTCTTC.

This CDR3 is CASTRGGYNEQFF. DNA for the CDR3: TGTGCCAGCACCCGGGGAGGTTACAATGAGCAGTTCTTC. The genes are TRBV2 and TRBJ2-1, with D possibly being TRBD2 (6 bases). The CDR3 extends over 13 amino acids. The germline V gene encodes CDR1 SNHLY and CDR2 FYNNEI. The V gene lost 7 bases and the J gene lost 4 bases, with 11 bases spanning the gap.

The chain is built from TRBV20-1 and TRBJ1-5, with 9 bases that match TRBD1. CDR1 DFQATT and CDR2 SNEGSKA come from the germline V gene (reference sequence). The length of the CDR3 is 16 residues. Trimming at V came to 6 bases and at J to 4 bases, leaving 13 bases not matched to a gene. The CDR3 DNA follows: TGCAGTGCCGTTAGACCGGGACAGGGAATGAATCAGCCCCAGCATTTT. Its translation: CSAVRPGQGMNQPQHF.

This clonotype has only a few counts. This CDR3 is CASRFPGLAGNEQYF. DNA of the CDR3: TGTGCCAGCAGGTTCCCGGGACTAGCGGGAAACGAGCAGTACTTC. The chain joins TRBV7-8 to TRBJ2-7, with 13 bases that match TRBD2. The CDR3 runs 15 residues. Unmatched junction bases numbered 7, after V lost 6 bases and J lost 5 bases. Germline values: CDR1 SGHVS, CDR2 FQNEAQ.

This clonotype was counted many times. V gene TRBV10-3 combines with J gene TRBJ2-1; TRBD2 aligns across 12 bases. The CDR3 length is 15 residues. V trimming: 10 bases; J trimming: 6 bases; junction bases outside the gene matches: 10. CDR1 ENHRY and CDR2 SYGVKD come from the germline V gene. CDR3 DNA sequence: TGTGCCACCTCGGGGCCGGGACTAGCGGGCAATGAGCAGTTCTTC. It codes for CATSGPGLAGNEQFF.

The chain is built from TRBV24-1 and TRBJ2-5; 9 bases agree with TRBD2. Germline V gene sequence: CDR1 KGHDR, CDR2 SFDVKD. The CDR3 has 15 amino acids. Losses at the gene ends were 0 bases for V and 5 bases for J; bases not matched to a gene: 3. This CDR3 is CATSDLQAGGETQYF. DNA of the CDR3: TGTGCCACCAGTGATTTGCAAGCGGGAGGTGAGACCCAGTACTTC.

This clonotype was seen ten or more times. The rearrangement links TRBV3-1 to TRBJ1-5; D uncertain. CDR1 and CDR2 from the germline V gene are LGHDT and YNNKEL (reference sequence). Trimming removed 0 bases at V and 9 bases at J, with 12 bases between. CDR3 length: 14 residues. The CDR3 nucleotides are TGTGCCAGCAGCCAAGAACGGTCTTTAGGGCCCCAGCATTTT. Encoded protein: CASSQERSLGPQHF.

This clonotype was counted a few times. This sequence joins TRBV29-1 and TRBJ1-4; 9 nucleotides agree with TRBD1. This CDR3 has 13 residues. With V trimmed by 7 bases and J by 7 bases, 7 bases remained unmatched. The germline V gene encodes CDR1 SQVTM and CDR2 ANQGSEA. The CDR3: CSASDRGGEKLFF. DNA of the CDR3: TGCAGCGCCTCGGACAGGGGAGGTGAAAAACTGTTTTTT.

The chain links TRBV29-1 to TRBJ2-5; 7 nucleotides match TRBD1. CDR1 is SQVTM and CDR2 is ANQGSEA in the germline V gene. V trimming: 7 bases; J trimming: 4 bases; junction bases outside the gene matches: 6. CDR3 length: 12 amino acids. The CDR3 spells CSARDSGETQYF. In DNA, the CDR3 is TGCAGCGCCCGGGACAGCGGAGAGACCCAGTACTTC.

In its sample, this clonotype was seen a few times. The rearrangement links TRBV20-1 to TRBJ2-3, with 10 positions matching TRBD2. Germline lookup yields CDR1 DFQATT and CDR2 SNEGSKA (reference sequence). The length of the CDR3 is 13 residues. J lost 5 bases, V lost 6 bases, and 5 bases had no gene match. The CDR3 reads CSAPLAGLDTQYF. CDR3 nucleotide sequence: TGCAGTGCCCCACTAGCGGGATTAGATACGCAGTATTTT.

The rearrangement links TRBV20-1 to TRBJ2-5; D gene uncertain. Per the germline V gene, CDR1 is DFQATT and CDR2 is SNEGSKA (reference sequence). The CDR3 is 13 residues long. With 0 bases removed from V and 7 bases from J, the gap between germline ends came to 12 bases. In DNA form, the CDR3 reads TGCAGTGCTAGAGACGGGCCAGCAGGGACCCAGTACTTC. It is translated as CSARDGPAGTQYF.

This clonotype appeared many times. The rearrangement joins TRBV29-1 to TRBJ2-1; D might be TRBD1 (6 bases). The CDR3 extends over 12 amino acids. Trimming took 4 bases from V and 6 from J, leaving 10 bases between them. The germline V gene encodes CDR1 SQVTM and CDR2 ANQGSEA. The CDR3 reads CSVARGFNEQFF. The DNA for the CDR3 is TGCAGCGTTGCCAGGGGATTCAATGAGCAGTTCTTC.

This clonotype was counted between two and nine times. V is TRBV12-3 or TRBV12-4 and J is TRBJ1-1, with no clear D. Trimming took off 1 base at V and 7 bases at J, with 10 bases between the two ends. The CDR3 has 13 amino acids. The CDR3 region has the DNA TGTGCCAGCAGTTTAGGTGGGTATGGTGAAGCTTTCTTT. Protein sequence: CASSLGGYGEAFF.

This clonotype has just a few counts. This chain connects TRBV4-1 to TRBJ1-5; D is ambiguous. V lost 4 bases and J lost 5, with 15 bases in between. This CDR3 is built from 15 residues. Germline CDR1 reads MGHRA; CDR2 reads YSYEKL. CDR3 protein: CASSLSDFSHQPQHF. The CDR3 nucleotides read TGCGCCAGCAGCCTGAGCGATTTCTCTCATCAGCCCCAGCATTTT.

This chain links TRBV19 with TRBJ2-6, with 7 bases fitting TRBD1. Germline V gene sequence: CDR1 LNHDA, CDR2 SQIVND (reference sequence). The CDR3 contains 17 residues. Trimming at V came to 7 bases and at J to 0 bases, leaving 9 bases not matched to a gene. In DNA, the CDR3 is TGTGCCAGTAACCCCGGGACAGCGACCTCTGGGGCCAACGTCCTGACTTTC. It codes for CASNPGTATSGANVLTF.

This clonotype was observed a few times. This rearrangement joins TRBV5-1 to TRBJ2-5; D is unclear. The CDR3 is 16 residues long. Trimming removed 0 bases at V and 2 bases at J, with 14 bases between. Germline V CDR1 and CDR2: SGHRS, YFSETQ. For the CDR3, the DNA is TGCGCCAGCAGCTTGGGGGCTCTTCTATTACAAGAGACCCAGTACTTC. Its protein is CASSLGALLLQETQYF.

This clonotype was detected ten times or more. The chain couples TRBV4-1 to TRBJ1-1; 9 bases line up with TRBD1. The V and J ends lost 1 base and 3 bases, in that order; junction bases with no gene match: 9. The CDR3 has 17 amino acids. Per germline, CDR1 MGHRA and CDR2 YSYEKL. CDR3 region: CASSQARTGAVDTEAFF. DNA for the CDR3: TGCGCCAGCAGCCAAGCTAGGACAGGGGCCGTGGACACTGAAGCTTTCTTT.

This clonotype has at least ten counts. J is TRBJ1-5 and V is TRBV15; a possible D gene is TRBD1 (5 bases). V lost 0 bases to trimming and J lost 3 bases, with 9 bases between them. This CDR3 spans 15 amino acids. Germline assignment: CDR1 LNHNV and CDR2 YYDKDF (reference sequence). As DNA, the CDR3 is TGTGCCACCAGCAGAGACGGGGACCCCAATCAGCCCCAGCATTTT. Translation: CATSRDGDPNQPQHF.

This clonotype has just a few counts. The chain has TRBV20-1 and TRBJ2-3; 11 nucleotides line up with TRBD1. The CDR3 length is 15 residues. CDR1 is DFQATT, CDR2 SNEGSKA, per germline (reference sequence). V shed 4 bases, J shed 5 bases, and the junction held 8 bases outside the gene matches. In DNA, the CDR3 is TGCAGTGCTAATCTCCGGGACAGGGGGAAAGATACGCAGTATTTT. Its protein product is CSANLRDRGKDTQYF.

This clonotype was picked up a small number of times. The V and J genes are TRBV11-2 and TRBJ2-1; the D gene could be TRBD1 or TRBD2 (5 bases each). Trimming removed 2 bases at V and 15 bases at J, with 14 bases between. CDR3 length: 12 amino acids. Germline CDR1 is SGHAT and CDR2 is FQNNGV. CDR3 DNA sequence: TGTGCCAGCAGCTTAACCTCGGGGCTTTGGTTCTTC. It translates to CASSLTSGLWFF.